The 8 T cell receptor beta chains below come from one sample, sequenced in a study of OX40 agonist ivuxolimab in advanced cancers. Measured with immunoSEQ multiplex PCR; TCRdb has only the in-frame clones, and not every one. In the table there are about 100,000 clones, nearly 90% of which are singletons. The sequencing here drew on CD4+ or CD8+ T cells sorted from blood, taken in a trial of the OX40 agonist ivuxolimab. The origin of the receptors is an adult with an advanced solid tumor such as melanoma, head and neck, liver or kidney cancer.

V gene TRBV5-4 combines with J gene TRBJ1-1; D is undetermined. Trimming shortened V by 0 bases and J by 6 bases, and 15 bases separated the two germline ends. Germline-derived CDR1 and CDR2 are SGHNT and YYREEE (reference sequence). This CDR3 comprises 15 residues. The CDR3 loop is CASSLEEGLDAEAFF. The CDR3 nucleotides read TGTGCCAGCAGCTTGGAAGAGGGCTTGGACGCTGAAGCTTTCTTT.

The rearrangement links TRBV30 to TRBJ2-2; D is undetermined. The ends were cut back, 2 bases at V and 2 bases at J, with 3 bases in the middle. The V gene's germline CDR1 is GTSNPN and CDR2 SVGIG (reference sequence). This CDR3 has 12 amino acids. The CDR3 region has the DNA TGTGCCTGGAGTCACAACACCGGGGAGCTGTTTTTT. It yields the protein CAWSHNTGELFF.

The count of this clone is one. The rearrangement joins TRBV19 to TRBJ1-2, with TRBD1 identical over 8 bases. Germline CDR1 reads LNHDA; CDR2 reads SQIVND (reference sequence). V shed 6 bases, J shed 7 bases, and the junction held 10 bases outside the gene matches. CDR3 length: 14 residues. The CDR3 nucleotides read TGTGCCAGTAGCCTGACAGGGGCTGGGGGTGGCTACACCTTC. Residues: CASSLTGAGGGYTF.

This rearrangement joins TRBV15 to TRBJ1-4; unclear D gene. This CDR3 has 13 residues. V lost 3 bases, J lost 4 bases, and 6 bases lay in between. Germline CDR1 is LNHNV and CDR2 is YYDKDF (reference sequence). The chain's CDR3 is CATSRGVNEKLFF. CDR3 coding DNA: TGTGCCACCAGCAGGGGTGTTAATGAAAAACTGTTTTTT.

The chain uses TRBV6-5 and TRBJ1-4; TRBD1 matches 8 bases. Germline lookup yields CDR1 MNHEY and CDR2 SVGAGI. Germline trimming cut 1 base from V and 5 bases from J; bases unmatched to any gene: 3. The CDR3 covers 15 residues. The CDR3: CASSYLDRVNEKLFF. The CDR3 nucleotides read TGTGCCAGCAGTTACTTGGACAGGGTAAATGAAAAACTGTTTTTT.

This clone has a single count. The rearrangement joins TRBV5-4 to TRBJ2-7; D unclear. In germline, CDR1 is SGHNT, CDR2 YYREEE (reference sequence). V was cut by 5 bases and J by 4 bases, with 13 bases left in between. This CDR3 contains 13 residues. The CDR3 DNA sequence: TGTGCCAGCAGTCTCCCCCCCTTTTACGAGCAGTACTTC. Protein product: CASSLPPFYEQYF.

The chain employs TRBV20-1 and TRBJ2-5; the D is unclear. The CDR3 is made up of 10 amino acids. V was clipped by 6 bases and J by 4 bases, with 6 bases between them. In germline, CDR1 is DFQATT, CDR2 SNEGSKA (reference sequence). In DNA form, the CDR3 reads TGCAGTGCCAAGACAGAGACCCAGTACTTC. Encoded protein: CSAKTETQYF.

The rearrangement uses TRBV7-8 and TRBJ1-2, with 7 bases fitting TRBD1. The junction had 4 bases not matched to a gene; V was cut back by 5 bases and J by 4 bases. Germline-derived CDR1 and CDR2 are SGHVS and FQNEAQ. This CDR3 spans 13 amino acids. The CDR3 here is CASSPGQVYGYTF. For the CDR3, the DNA is TGTGCCAGCAGCCCTGGACAGGTCTATGGCTACACCTTC.